The clone carrying this TCR beta chain was counted at least ten times. Its target is unknown. Ahead of thyroid surgery, no patient had received treatment of any kind. Original processing notes: The study built a papillary thyroid cancer distant-metastasis classifier from CDR3 differences across clinicopathological groups. TCRdb reanalyzed the PCR reads via MiXCR. It is TCRdb's table, rather than the study itself, that gives the V and J calls and clone size. This table holds some 41,000 clones, approximately 12% found once. These data belong to a study of metastatic and nonmetastatic thyroid tumors. Study-wide results and caveats: It was reportedly found that TCR beta diversity was significantly higher in malignant thyroid tumors than in benign nodules, a difference seen in both blood and tumor samples.

Germline CDR1 LGHDT, CDR2 YNNKEL (reference sequence). V shed 4 bases and J 5 bases; nucleotides not matched to a gene: 10. The CDR3 contains 16 residues. Sequencing was carried out using blood. The chain uses TRBV3-1 and TRBJ2-3, with 9 bases that match TRBD2. This TCR derives from a female donor with papillary thyroid cancer or a benign thyroid nodule (not recorded which). Some clones in this sample may be carry-over from other donors' samples. The CDR3 protein is CASSRGGGPVRDTQYF. The CDR3 nucleotides read TGTGCCAGCAGCCGCGGGGGGGGTCCCGTCAGAGATACGCAGTATTTT.